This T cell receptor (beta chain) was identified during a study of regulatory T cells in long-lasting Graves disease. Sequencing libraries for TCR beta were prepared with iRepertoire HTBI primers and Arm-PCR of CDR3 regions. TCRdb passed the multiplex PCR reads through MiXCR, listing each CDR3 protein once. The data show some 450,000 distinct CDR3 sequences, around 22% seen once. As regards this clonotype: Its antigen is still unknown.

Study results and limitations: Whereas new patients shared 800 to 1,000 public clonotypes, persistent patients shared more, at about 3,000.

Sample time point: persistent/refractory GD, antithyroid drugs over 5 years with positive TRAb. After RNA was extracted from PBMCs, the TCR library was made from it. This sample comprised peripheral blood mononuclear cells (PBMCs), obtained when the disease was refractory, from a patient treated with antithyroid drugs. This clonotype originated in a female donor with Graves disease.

The CDR3, as DNA: TGTGCCAGCAGTTTATACGGCAGGGGGCTATCCGCCTACGAGCAGTACTTC. It specifies CASSLYGRGLSAYEQYF. The chain links TRBV28 to TRBJ2-7; 8 bases match TRBD1. V shed 1 base and J 2 bases; nucleotides not matched to a gene: 10. Germline lookup yields CDR1 MDHEN and CDR2 SYDVKM. The CDR3 contains 17 residues.